Listed here is a single TCR beta chain. This sample is part of a study of blood T cell repertoires in COVID-19. Study as a whole: Some COVID-19 samples were acute and others convalescent; all came from the United States, Italy and Spain. T cells, B-cell-depleted T cells, or PBMCs provided the cDNA or gDNA that served as material.

Authors' data handling: Scientists estimated how many nucleated cells there were by amplifying reference gene primers. Only in-frame clones appear in the TCRdb table, and some are missing; sequencing was by immunoSEQ multiplex PCR. The V and J calls and clone size come from that table; D and trimming were worked out from the DNA. The sample gives some 200,000 clones, 70% to 90% of which show up once; approximately 6.1% is in the top ten. This clonotype was sampled from a man aged 80 or over with acute or convalescent COVID-19. Sequences were obtained from peripheral blood.

The CDR3 sequence: CASSQLRLTASGNTIYF. The CDR3 region has the DNA TGTGCCAGCAGCCAACTTCGTCTCACCGCGTCTGGAAACACCATATATTTT. The rearrangement links TRBV3-1 (or the pseudogene TRBV3-2) to TRBJ1-3, with no clear D. CDR3 size: 17 residues. V was trimmed by 2 bases and J by 1 base, leaving 15 bases between them. Per germline, CDR1 LGHDT and CDR2 YNNKEL (reference sequence).